This T cell receptor (beta chain) was recovered during a study of cytomegalovirus exposure and HLA in healthy donors. The overall study: Of all 400 or so donors who were genotyped, 81% belonged to the Caucasian-associated ancestry cluster.

The CDR3 is made up of 17 amino acids. Trimming took 1 base from V and 4 from J, leaving 19 bases between them. Overall study results and limits: Later on, analysis showed that most CMV-associated TCR beta chains appeared to be HLA-restricted.

This clone was seen a few times. As yet, its antigen is unknown. Amplification used 60 Vbeta primers and 13 Jbeta primers. The assay was immunoSEQ multiplex PCR, and TCRdb's table has in-frame clones only and misses some. The repertoire includes roughly 120,000 clones, roughly 69% of them detected once, and roughly 8.2% sits in the top ten. This sequence was found in a woman in her thirties or forties in good health and CMV-seropositive. The chain couples TRBV23-1 to TRBJ1-2; D may be TRBD1 (6 bases). TRBV23-1 is recorded as an ORF, its role being uncertain. Specimen: PBMCs. CDR3 region: CASSQFGGGREVYGYTF. DNA for the CDR3: TGCGCCAGCAGTCAATTCGGGGGGGGCAGGGAGGTCTATGGCTACACCTTC.